These 25 T cell receptor beta chains came from one sample sequenced in a study of blood T cell repertoires in COVID-19 (dated by TCRdb to the early 2020s). The library was generated by the immunoSEQ multiplex PCR assay. Drawn from immuneACCESS, this table holds only the in-frame rearrangements with V and J called that TCRdb kept. Clones are partly lost; checked studies trace under half to an unresolved V gene and leave the rest unexplained. The sample includes about 200,000 clones, with approximately 85% observed a single time. The ten largest clones represent almost 5% of the sample. Sequenced: peripheral blood. These TCRs come from an elderly woman with acute or convalescent COVID-19.

The J gene is TRBJ2-1, the V gene TRBV18, with D perhaps TRBD1 (5 bases). Germline CDR1 KGHSH, CDR2 LQKENI. V lost 3 bases and J lost 10, with 13 bases in between. The CDR3 length is 13 residues. The CDR3 sequence: CASSPGPNREQFF. For the CDR3, the DNA is TGTGCCAGCTCACCTGGTCCCAACAGGGAGCAGTTCTTC.

This chain links TRBV24-1 with TRBJ1-5, with 8 bases that match TRBD1. CDR1 is KGHDR and CDR2 is SFDVKD in the germline V gene. The CDR3 loop spans 15 amino acids. The trim removed 5 bases at V and 4 bases at J, leaving 6 bases unmatched. CDR3 sequence: CATSVGTGRNQPQHF. The CDR3 DNA sequence: TGTGCCACCAGTGTTGGGACAGGACGGAATCAGCCCCAGCATTTT.

About this clone itself: One end of the junction fails to match germline, which may point to a read error. CDR3 sequence reads: CASSPRQGSTYEQYF. Here the CDR3 DNA reads TGTGCCAGCTCGCCACGACAGGGTTCTACCTACGAGCAGTACTTC. V usage is TRBV18 and J usage is TRBJ2-7, with 7 bases fitting TRBD1. Germline lookup yields CDR1 KGHSH and CDR2 LQKENI. The CDR3 consists of 15 residues.

The chain uses TRBV6-5 and TRBJ2-7; 7 nucleotides align to TRBD1. The germline V gene encodes CDR1 MNHEY and CDR2 SVGAGI. V shed 8 bases, J shed 5 bases, and the junction held 3 bases outside the gene matches. This CDR3 spans 11 amino acids. This CDR3 is CASGTAHEQYF. CDR3 nucleotides: TGTGCCAGCGGGACAGCCCACGAGCAGTACTTC.

J is TRBJ1-2 and V is TRBV6-5; the D gene is possibly TRBD1 (6 bases). V dropped 5 bases and J dropped 2 bases, with 9 bases sitting between them. The length of the CDR3 is 13 residues. Germline V gene lookup returns CDR1 MNHEY and CDR2 SVGAGI. This chain's CDR3 is CASSPTGNYGYTF. CDR3 bases: TGTGCCAGCAGTCCAACAGGGAACTATGGCTACACCTTC.

The chain employs TRBV7-3 and TRBJ2-1, with TRBD2 matching over 7 bases. V lost 4 bases and J lost 4; bases outside the gene matches: 7. Germline V gives CDR1 SGHTA, CDR2 FQGTGA. The CDR3 spans 15 residues. The DNA of the CDR3 is TGTGCCAGCAGCTCCCGACTAGCTCGGTACAATGAGCAGTTCTTC. This translates into CASSSRLARYNEQFF. Together with reference TRBV7-3 and TRBJ2-1, the CDR3 gives the full variable domain: GAGVSQTPSNKVTEKGKYVELRCDPISGHTALYWYRQSLGQGPEFLIYFQGTGAADDSGLPNDRFFAVRPEGSVSTLKIQRTERGDSAVYLCASSSRLARYNEQFFGPGTRLTVL.

This chain uses TRBV19 with TRBJ2-4, with 11 bases aligning to TRBD1. Germline-derived CDR1 and CDR2 are LNHDA and SQIVND (reference sequence). V was clipped by 3 bases and J by 6 bases; unmatched bases: 4. CDR3 length: 15 residues. The CDR3 DNA sequence: TGTGCCAGTAGTATCTCCGGGACAGGGGGAAACATTCAGTACTTC. As protein: CASSISGTGGNIQYF.

The J gene is TRBJ1-5, the V gene TRBV19; TRBD1 matches at 8 bases. Unmatched junction bases numbered 5, after V lost 4 bases and J lost 6 bases. The CDR3 length is 14 residues. CDR1 is LNHDA and CDR2 is SQIVND in the germline V gene (reference sequence). DNA for the CDR3: TGTGCCAGTAGTACCACAGGGGGAGGTCAGCCCCAGCATTTT. It translates to CASSTTGGGQPQHF.

The chain joins TRBV6-2 or TRBV6-3 to TRBJ1-1; the match to TRBD1 covers 10 bases. V lost 2 bases and J lost 0; bases outside the gene matches: 15. Germline V gene data show CDR1 as MNHEY and CDR2 as SVGEGT. There are 20 residues in the CDR3. CDR3 in amino acids: CASSYPRLGQGYTMNTEAFF. CDR3 nucleotide sequence: TGTGCCAGCAGTTACCCGCGACTGGGACAGGGGTATACGATGAACACTGAAGCTTTCTTT.

This chain joins TRBV6-2 or TRBV6-3 and TRBJ2-3, with TRBD1 as a possible D gene (5 bases). Trimming cost V 6 bases and J 4 bases, with 14 bases left between them. Germline V gene lookup returns CDR1 MNHEY and CDR2 SVGEGT. This CDR3 spans 14 amino acids. The CDR3 DNA reads TGTGCCAGCAGCCGATCCGCACAGGCAGATACGCAGTATTTT. It yields the protein CASSRSAQADTQYF.

The rearrangement links TRBV20-1 to TRBJ1-2; possible D gene TRBD1, 5 bases. CDR1 is DFQATT, CDR2 SNEGSKA, per germline (reference sequence). This CDR3 spans 12 amino acids. The V end was cut by 3 bases, the J end by 8 bases, with 13 bases between. CDR3 sequence (DNA): TGCAGTGCTAGTTATGGGGCGGGAGGCTACACCTTC. Its translation: CSASYGAGGYTF.

The V call is TRBV12-3 or TRBV12-4, the J call TRBJ2-7, with D uncertain. With 6 bases removed from V and 2 bases from J, the gap between germline ends came to 11 bases. CDR3 length: 13 amino acids. This chain's CDR3 is CASSPRRTYEQYF. The CDR3 nucleotides read TGTGCCAGCAGCCCCAGGCGTACCTACGAGCAGTACTTC.

This CDR3 is CASSLNLAVTDTQYF. The CDR3, as DNA: TGTGCCAGCAGCCTAAATCTAGCAGTCACAGATACGCAGTATTTT. The chain combines TRBV27 with TRBJ2-3; TRBD2 might be the D (5 bases). The CDR3 runs 15 residues. V was pared by 6 bases and J by 2 bases, with 15 bases between. Germline V gene data show CDR1 as MNHEY and CDR2 as SMNVEV (reference sequence).

This chain links TRBV11-2 with TRBJ2-3, with D possibly TRBD2 on 5 matching bases. V dropped 3 bases and J dropped 2 bases, with 12 bases sitting between them. Germline V lookup: CDR1 SGHAT, CDR2 FQNNGV. This CDR3 spans 15 amino acids. This CDR3 reads CASSFSGPTTDTQYF. The CDR3 DNA is TGTGCCAGCAGCTTCAGCGGTCCTACCACAGATACGCAGTATTTT.

The CDR3 here is CATSRDRTDYGYTF. The CDR3 DNA is TGTGCCACCAGCAGAGATCGTACAGACTATGGCTACACCTTC. The chain carries TRBV15 and TRBJ1-2; D ambiguous. Germline CDR1 LNHNV, CDR2 YYDKDF (reference sequence). The V end lost 0 bases, the J end lost 3 bases, and 8 bases lay between the germline ends. This CDR3 has 14 residues.

The V gene is TRBV29-1, the J gene TRBJ2-1, with a weak D call TRBD1 (5 bases). The CDR3 covers 12 residues. V was cut by 7 bases and J by 8 bases, with 15 bases left in between. Per the germline V gene, CDR1 is SQVTM and CDR2 is ANQGSEA. The CDR3 DNA reads as TGCAGCGCACTCAGGGTAAAGGATGAGCAGTTCTTC. Amino acid sequence: CSALRVKDEQFF.

CDR3 nucleotide sequence: TGTGCCAGCAGTCCTTCAGGGTTGGGGGCCAACGTCCTGACTTTC. It specifies CASSPSGLGANVLTF. V and J are TRBV28 and TRBJ2-6; D is possibly TRBD1 (5 bases). Trimming removed 5 bases at V and 4 bases at J, with 12 bases between. CDR3 length equals 15 residues. Germline values: CDR1 MDHEN, CDR2 SYDVKM.

Note on this clone: The same CDR3 also results from other DNA sequences found in this sample. The rearrangement joins TRBV18 to TRBJ2-5, with TRBD1 matching over 9 bases. Germline lookup yields CDR1 KGHSH and CDR2 LQKENI. The V and J ends lost 2 bases and 4 bases, in that order; junction bases with no gene match: 5. CDR3 size: 15 residues. In nucleotides, the CDR3 is TGTGCCAGCTCACCAAGGACAGGGGTCGGAGAGACCCAGTACTTC. As protein: CASSPRTGVGETQYF. The full variable domain, in which reference TRBV18 and TRBJ2-5 provide the parts outside the CDR3, is NAGVMQNPRHLVRRRGQEARLRCSPMKGHSHVYWYRQLPEEGLKFMVYLQKENIIDESGMPKERFSAEFPKEGPSILRIQQVVRGDSAAYFCASSPRTGVGETQYFGPGTRLLVL.

The V and J genes are TRBV4-3 and TRBJ1-1, with D maybe TRBD1 (6 bases). The CDR3 covers 14 residues. Deletions cut 0 bases from V and 5 bases from J, with 10 bases between. The germline gives CDR1 LGHNA, CDR2 YSLEER. In DNA, the CDR3 is TGCGCCAGCAGCCAAGATACGAGGGGGACTGAAGCTTTCTTT. As protein: CASSQDTRGTEAFF.

V is TRBV9 and J is TRBJ2-7; TRBD2 matches at 11 bases. This CDR3 is 15 amino acids long. The junction had 10 bases not matched to a gene; V was cut back by 4 bases and J by 7 bases. Germline V gene data show CDR1 as SGDLS and CDR2 as YYNGEE. The DNA for the CDR3 is TGTGCCAGCAGCACCCATAGCGGGAGGGCCTGGGAGCAGTACTTC. This codes for CASSTHSGRAWEQYF. Full variable domain (rest looked up from reference TRBV9 and TRBJ2-7): DSGVTQTPKHLITATGQRVTLRCSPRSGDLSVYWYQQSLDQGLQFLIQYYNGEERAKGNILERFSAQQFPDLHSELNLSSLELGDSALYFCASSTHSGRAWEQYFGPGTRLTVT.

The gene calls are TRBV27 and TRBJ2-3; TRBD2 might be the D (6 bases). Between the trimmed V and J ends, which lost 6 bases and 2 bases, there was a span of 12 bases. The CDR3 loop spans 14 amino acids. CDR1 is MNHEY and CDR2 is SMNVEV in the germline V gene (reference sequence). CDR3 sequence (DNA): TGTGCCAGCAGGCAGGAGGGGACCACAGATACGCAGTATTTT. It codes for CASRQEGTTDTQYF.

The chain recombines TRBV14 with TRBJ2-1; TRBD2 agrees at 14 bases. V was pared by 3 bases and J by 4 bases, with 2 bases of the junction left unmatched. Per germline, CDR1 SGHDN and CDR2 FVKESK. This CDR3 contains 16 residues. The CDR3 nucleotides read TGTGCCAGCAGCCACCGGACTAGCGGGGGGTACAATGAGCAGTTCTTC. Protein sequence: CASSHRTSGGYNEQFF.

The V gene is TRBV6-6, the J gene TRBJ1-2; 10 nucleotides agree with TRBD1. Germline V gene lookup returns CDR1 MNHNY and CDR2 SVGAGI (reference sequence). V gave up 6 bases and J gave up 4 bases; unmatched junction bases: 5. CDR3 length: 14 amino acids. CDR3 amino acids: CASRRDRGPYGYTF. In DNA form, the CDR3 reads TGTGCCAGCAGGAGGGACAGGGGCCCCTATGGCTACACCTTC.

For the CDR3, the DNA is TGTGCCAGCAGTGAAGGGCTACTCGGGAATACGCAGTATTTT. Residues: CASSEGLLGNTQYF. The gene calls are TRBV2 and TRBJ2-3, with a weak D call TRBD2 (5 bases). CDR3 size: 14 residues. Deletions cut 1 base from V and 7 bases from J, with 12 bases between. Germline CDR1 and CDR2: SNHLY and FYNNEI.

The chain couples TRBV5-1 to TRBJ2-5; 8 positions agree with TRBD2. Trimming removed 4 bases from V and 3 bases from J; junction bases left unmatched: 5. CDR1 is SGHRS and CDR2 is YFSETQ in the germline V gene. The CDR3 is 14 residues long. The CDR3 DNA is TGCGCCAGCAGCCTCGGGACTAGTGAAGAGACCCAGTACTTC. Amino acid sequence: CASSLGTSEETQYF.